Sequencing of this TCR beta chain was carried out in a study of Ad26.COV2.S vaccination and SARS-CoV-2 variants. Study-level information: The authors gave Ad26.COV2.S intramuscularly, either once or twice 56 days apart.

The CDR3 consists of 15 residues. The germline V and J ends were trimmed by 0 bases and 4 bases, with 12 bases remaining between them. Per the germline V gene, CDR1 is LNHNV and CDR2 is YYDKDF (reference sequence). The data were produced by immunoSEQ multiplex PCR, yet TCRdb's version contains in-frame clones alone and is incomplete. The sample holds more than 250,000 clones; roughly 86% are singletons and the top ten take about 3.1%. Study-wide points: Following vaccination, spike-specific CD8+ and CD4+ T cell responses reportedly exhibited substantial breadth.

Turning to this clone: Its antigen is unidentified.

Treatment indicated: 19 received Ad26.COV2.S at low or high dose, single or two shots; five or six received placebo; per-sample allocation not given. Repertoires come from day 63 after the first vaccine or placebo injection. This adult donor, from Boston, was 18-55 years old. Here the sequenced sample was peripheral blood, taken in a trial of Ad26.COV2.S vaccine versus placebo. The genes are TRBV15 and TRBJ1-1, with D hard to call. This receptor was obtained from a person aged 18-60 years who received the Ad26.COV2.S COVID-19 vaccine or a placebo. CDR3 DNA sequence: TGTGCCACCAGCAGAGATAGGCTCTGGGGCACTGAAGCTTTCTTT. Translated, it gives CATSRDRLWGTEAFF.